A single T cell receptor (beta chain) is shown here with its context. This specimen comes from a study of blood T cell repertoires in COVID-19. CDR1 and CDR2 from the germline V gene are MRHNA and SNTAGT. There are 17 residues in the CDR3. V was shortened by 5 bases and J by 5 bases, with 21 bases between the two germline ends. The method was immunoSEQ multiplex PCR; TCRdb's version includes in-frame clones alone and lacks a portion of them. Of some 700,000 clones listed, just under 90% are singletons. The sequence derives from a woman aged 18-29 years with acute or convalescent COVID-19. Sequenced: peripheral blood. V and J are TRBV6-4 and TRBJ2-2, with D tentatively TRBD2 (5 bases). This chain's CDR3 is CASSFWPATGWTGELFF. The CDR3 DNA reads as TGTGCCAGCAGTTTCTGGCCAGCGACGGGGTGGACCGGGGAGCTGTTTTTT.